The source of this TCR beta chain is a study of shared clonotypes between healthy human individuals. The CDR3 contains 15 residues. Germline-derived CDR1 and CDR2 are SGHRS and YFSETQ. Trimming took off 0 bases at V and 8 bases at J, with 14 bases between the two ends. This clone was counted only a few times. Unsorted samples drew genomic DNA from roughly 88 million PBMCs. Sequencing was at deep level. Every immunoSEQ plate was one replicate of a subset's evenly spread DNA. Replicate PCRs were loaded with around 280 ng DNA from unsorted PBMC, about 30,000 T cell genomes. This table comes from immunoSEQ multiplex PCR, and its TCRdb copy is limited to in-frame clones, with some not included. The sample has roughly 500,000 clones, around 78% seen once; the top ten hold 10% to 15%.

This clonotype was obtained from a woman in her 40s in good health. Some clones in this sample may be carry-over from other donors' samples. The chain joins TRBV5-1 to TRBJ2-2; maybe TRBD2 (6 bases). The sample comprised PBMCs. Here the CDR3 reads CASSLEAGKAGELFF. CDR3 nucleotide sequence: TGCGCCAGCAGCTTGGAGGCGGGAAAGGCGGGGGAGCTGTTTTTT.